Below are 10 T cell receptor beta chains sequenced from a single sample in a study of T cell repertoires in MIS-A myocarditis. Only in-frame clones appear in the TCRdb table, and some are missing; sequencing was by immunoSEQ multiplex PCR. Found here are 11,000 or so clones, roughly four fifths of them singletons; the top ten hold 25% to 35%. Sequencing input: right ventricle heart tissue obtained at autopsy. Receptor source: a man in his late teens or twenties with fulminant myocarditis from multisystem inflammatory syndrome in adults (MIS-A) after COVID-19.

This clone has a handful of counts. This chain joins TRBV12-2 and TRBJ1-1; TRBD1 is taken as the D call from the table, unchecked against the DNA. TRBV12-2 is a pseudogene locus. The CDR3 spans 15 residues. CDR3 sequence (DNA): TGCGCGTCCAGGGCCCAGGGCGGCGTAGTTACTGAAGCTTTCTTT. This sequence encodes CASRAQGGVVTEAFF.

The chain joins TRBV9 to TRBJ2-7, with TRBD2 matching 13 bases. Germline values: CDR1 SGDLS, CDR2 YYNGEE. This CDR3 is built from 17 residues. After removal of 3 bases from V and 3 bases from J, the junction contained 9 bases not matched to a gene. CDR3: CASSGQLAGGGFYEQYF. Here the CDR3 DNA reads TGTGCCAGCAGCGGGCAACTAGCGGGAGGGGGGTTCTACGAGCAGTACTTC.

The chain recombines TRBV2 with TRBJ1-4; a possible D gene is TRBD1 (6 bases). The length of the CDR3 is 15 residues. Germline CDR1 is SNHLY and CDR2 is FYNNEI. V dropped 6 bases and J dropped 0 bases, with 11 bases sitting between them. The CDR3 DNA reads as TGTGCCAGCAGGGCGGACAGCGCAACTAATGAAAAACTGTTTTTT. As protein: CASRADSATNEKLFF.

This chain uses TRBV27 with TRBJ1-5; perhaps TRBD1 as D (5 bases). The V end lost 6 bases, the J end lost 1 base, and 10 bases lay between the germline ends. From germline, CDR1 is MNHEY and CDR2 SMNVEV (reference sequence). CDR3 length equals 14 residues. The CDR3: CASSPWDSNQPQHF. CDR3 DNA: TGTGCCAGCAGCCCTTGGGACAGCAATCAGCCCCAGCATTTT.

The V and J genes are TRBV4-2 and TRBJ2-3, with no clear D. Germline V gives CDR1 LGHNA, CDR2 YNFKEQ. The CDR3 spans 14 residues. V dropped 1 base and J dropped 0 bases, with 5 bases sitting between them. CDR3 loop: CASSQAGSTDTQYF. CDR3 in DNA: TGTGCCAGCAGCCAAGCGGGCAGCACAGATACGCAGTATTTT.

This clone was counted a few times. The chain recombines TRBV28 with TRBJ1-5; D remains unclear. The CDR3 is 14 amino acids. The V end lost 11 bases, the J end lost 0 bases, and 14 bases lay between the germline ends. Per germline, CDR1 MDHEN and CDR2 SYDVKM. The CDR3 region is CASKPGNSNQPQHF. CDR3 bases: TGTGCCTCTAAACCGGGGAATAGCAATCAGCCCCAGCATTTT.

The gene calls are TRBV6-5 and TRBJ2-5; D ambiguous. Germline V gene data show CDR1 as MNHEY and CDR2 as SVGAGI. The CDR3 has 15 amino acids. Trimming pared 2 bases from V and 1 base from J, leaving 11 bases between. CDR3 coding DNA: TGTGCCAGCAGTTACCGTTTGGGCCTCCAAGAGACCCAGTACTTC. Protein sequence: CASSYRLGLQETQYF.

V usage is TRBV18 and J usage is TRBJ1-2, with D possibly TRBD1 on 6 matching bases. V dropped 0 bases and J dropped 8 bases, with 13 bases sitting between them. The germline gives CDR1 KGHSH, CDR2 LQKENI. The CDR3 has 14 amino acids. This CDR3 is CASSPPNRAGGYTF. The CDR3 nucleotides are TGTGCCAGCTCACCACCCAACAGGGCTGGGGGCTACACCTTC. Full variable domain (remainder filled in from reference TRBV18 and TRBJ1-2): NAGVMQNPRHLVRRRGQEARLRCSPMKGHSHVYWYRQLPEEGLKFMVYLQKENIIDESGMPKERFSAEFPKEGPSILRIQQVVRGDSAAYFCASSPPNRAGGYTFGSGTRLTVV.

The rearrangement uses TRBV5-4 and TRBJ1-2; 7 bases agree with TRBD1. Germline assignment: CDR1 SGHNT and CDR2 YYREEE (reference sequence). The junction had 9 bases not matched to a gene; V was cut back by 4 bases and J by 0 bases. There are 16 residues in the CDR3. In nucleotides, the CDR3 is TGTGCCAGCAGCCCTTCTGGAGGGGGCACTAACTATGGCTACACCTTC. Its translation: CASSPSGGGTNYGYTF.

The rearrangement uses TRBV6-6 and TRBJ1-1; D call uncertain. V was shortened by 1 base and J by 3 bases, with 9 bases between the two germline ends. The CDR3 has 14 amino acids. CDR1 is MNHNY, CDR2 SVGAGI, per germline (reference sequence). CDR3 in DNA: TGTGCCAGCAGTTACTTTTCGGTGGACACTGAAGCTTTCTTT. This translates into CASSYFSVDTEAFF.